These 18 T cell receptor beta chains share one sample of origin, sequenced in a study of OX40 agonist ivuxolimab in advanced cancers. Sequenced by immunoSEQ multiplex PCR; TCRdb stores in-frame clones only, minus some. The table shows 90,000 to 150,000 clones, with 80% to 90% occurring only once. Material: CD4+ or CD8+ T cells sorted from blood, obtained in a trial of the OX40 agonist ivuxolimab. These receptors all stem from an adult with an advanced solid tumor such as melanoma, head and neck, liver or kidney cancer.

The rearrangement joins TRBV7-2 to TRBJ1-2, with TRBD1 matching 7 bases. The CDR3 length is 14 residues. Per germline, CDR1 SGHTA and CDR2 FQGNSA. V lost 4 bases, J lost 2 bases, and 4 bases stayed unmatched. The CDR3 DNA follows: TGTGCCAGCAGCTCGCCAGGGGGAAACTATGGCTACACCTTC. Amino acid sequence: CASSSPGGNYGYTF.

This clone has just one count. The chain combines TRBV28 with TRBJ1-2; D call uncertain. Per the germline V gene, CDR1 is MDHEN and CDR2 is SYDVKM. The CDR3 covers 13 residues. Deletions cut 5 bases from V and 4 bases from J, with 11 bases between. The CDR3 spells CASSPTLGYGYTF. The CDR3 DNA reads TGTGCCAGCAGTCCAACTTTGGGCTATGGCTACACCTTC.

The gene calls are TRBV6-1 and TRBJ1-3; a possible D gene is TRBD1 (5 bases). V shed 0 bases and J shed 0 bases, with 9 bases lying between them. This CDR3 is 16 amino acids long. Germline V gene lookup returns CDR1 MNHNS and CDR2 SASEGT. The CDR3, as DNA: TGTGCCAGCAGTGAAGCAGGAGGGACCTCTGGAAACACCATATATTTT. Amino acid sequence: CASSEAGGTSGNTIYF.

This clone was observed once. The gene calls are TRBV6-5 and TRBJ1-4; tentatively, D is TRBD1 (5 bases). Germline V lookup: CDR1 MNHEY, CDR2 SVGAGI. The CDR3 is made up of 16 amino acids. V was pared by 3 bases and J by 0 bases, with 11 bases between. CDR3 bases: TGTGCCAGCAGTTATGGGCTGGGGGCAACTAATGAAAAACTGTTTTTT. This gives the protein CASSYGLGATNEKLFF.

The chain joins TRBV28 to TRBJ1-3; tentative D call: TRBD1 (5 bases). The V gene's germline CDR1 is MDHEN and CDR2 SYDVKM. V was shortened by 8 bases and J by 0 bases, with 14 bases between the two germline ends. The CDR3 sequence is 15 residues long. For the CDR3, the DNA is TGTGCCAGCGGTGACGTGGGGGGCTCTGGAAACACCATATATTTT. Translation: CASGDVGGSGNTIYF.

CDR3 sequence reads: CASSLAGTGHGSPLHF. The CDR3 nucleotides are TGTGCCAGCAGCTTGGCCGGGACAGGGCACGGGTCACCCCTCCACTTT. The chain carries TRBV5-4 and TRBJ1-6, with 9 positions matching TRBD1. The CDR3 runs to 16 residues. Per the germline V gene, CDR1 is SGHNT and CDR2 is YYREEE (reference sequence). V was clipped by 0 bases and J by 10 bases; unmatched bases: 8.

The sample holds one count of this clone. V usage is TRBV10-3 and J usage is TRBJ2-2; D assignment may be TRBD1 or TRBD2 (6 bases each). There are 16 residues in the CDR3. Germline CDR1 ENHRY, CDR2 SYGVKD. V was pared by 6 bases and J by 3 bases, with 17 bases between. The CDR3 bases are TGTGCCATCAGGGACCTACAGGAGGGGGACACCGGGGAGCTGTTTTTT. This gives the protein CAIRDLQEGDTGELFF.

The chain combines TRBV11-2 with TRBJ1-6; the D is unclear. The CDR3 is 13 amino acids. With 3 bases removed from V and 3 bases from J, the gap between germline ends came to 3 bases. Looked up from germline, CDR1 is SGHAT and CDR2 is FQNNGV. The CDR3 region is CASSLDYNSPLHF. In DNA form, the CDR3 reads TGTGCCAGCAGCTTGGACTATAATTCACCCCTCCACTTT.

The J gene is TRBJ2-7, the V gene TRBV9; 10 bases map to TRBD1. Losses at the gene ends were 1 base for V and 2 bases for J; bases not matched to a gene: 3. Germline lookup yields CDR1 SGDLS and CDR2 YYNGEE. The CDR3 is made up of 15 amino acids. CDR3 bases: TGTGCCAGCAGCGTATCTGGGACAGGGGCCTACGAGCAGTACTTC. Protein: CASSVSGTGAYEQYF.

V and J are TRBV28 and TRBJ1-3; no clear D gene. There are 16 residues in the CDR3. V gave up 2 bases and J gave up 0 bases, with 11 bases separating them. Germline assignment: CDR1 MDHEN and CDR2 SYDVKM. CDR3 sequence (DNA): TGTGCCAGCAGTTTAACCAGTGCTAGCTCTGGAAACACCATATATTTT. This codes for CASSLTSASSGNTIYF.

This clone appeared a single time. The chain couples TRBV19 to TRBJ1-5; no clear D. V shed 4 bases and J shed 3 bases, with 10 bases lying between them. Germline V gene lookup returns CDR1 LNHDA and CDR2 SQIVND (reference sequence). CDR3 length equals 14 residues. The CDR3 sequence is CASSRSGLNQPQHF. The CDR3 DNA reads TGTGCCAGTAGTAGATCGGGCCTCAATCAGCCCCAGCATTTT.

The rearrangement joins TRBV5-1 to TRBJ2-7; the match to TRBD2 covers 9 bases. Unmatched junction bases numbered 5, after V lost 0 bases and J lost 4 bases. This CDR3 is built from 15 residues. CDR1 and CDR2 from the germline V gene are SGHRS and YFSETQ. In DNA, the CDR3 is TGCGCCAGCAGCTTGGTGGCTAGCGGGGAGTACGAGCAGTACTTC. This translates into CASSLVASGEYEQYF.

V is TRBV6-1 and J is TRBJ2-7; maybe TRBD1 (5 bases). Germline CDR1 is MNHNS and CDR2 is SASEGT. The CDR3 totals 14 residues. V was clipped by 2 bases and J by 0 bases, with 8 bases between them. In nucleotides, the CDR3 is TGTGCCAGCAGTGAAAGGGGTAGCTCCTACGAGCAGTACTTC. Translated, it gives CASSERGSSYEQYF.

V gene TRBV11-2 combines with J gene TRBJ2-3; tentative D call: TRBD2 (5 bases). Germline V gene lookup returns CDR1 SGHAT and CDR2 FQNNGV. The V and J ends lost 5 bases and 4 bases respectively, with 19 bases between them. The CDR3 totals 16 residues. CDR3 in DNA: TGTGCCAGCAGCGACGGGAAAGGTAGGAACGCAGATACGCAGTATTTT. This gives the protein CASSDGKGRNADTQYF.

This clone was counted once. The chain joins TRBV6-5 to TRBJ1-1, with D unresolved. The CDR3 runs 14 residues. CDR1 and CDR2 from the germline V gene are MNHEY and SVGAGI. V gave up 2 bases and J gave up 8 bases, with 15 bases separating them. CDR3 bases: TGTGCCAGCAGTTACGTGGACCCGATCCGGGAAGCTTTCTTT. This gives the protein CASSYVDPIREAFF.

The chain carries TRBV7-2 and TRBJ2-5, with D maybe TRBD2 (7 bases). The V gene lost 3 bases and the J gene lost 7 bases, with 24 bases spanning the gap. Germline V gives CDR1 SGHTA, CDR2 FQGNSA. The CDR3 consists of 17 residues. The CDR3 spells CASSFEYGGPPRLTQYF. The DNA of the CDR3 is TGTGCCAGCAGCTTCGAATACGGGGGGCCCCCCCGTTTGACCCAGTACTTC.

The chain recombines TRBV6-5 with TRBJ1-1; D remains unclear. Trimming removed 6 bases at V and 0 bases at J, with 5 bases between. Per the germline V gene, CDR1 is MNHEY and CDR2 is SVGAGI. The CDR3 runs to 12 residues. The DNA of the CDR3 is TGTGCCAGCAGACCGATGAACACTGAAGCTTTCTTT. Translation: CASRPMNTEAFF.

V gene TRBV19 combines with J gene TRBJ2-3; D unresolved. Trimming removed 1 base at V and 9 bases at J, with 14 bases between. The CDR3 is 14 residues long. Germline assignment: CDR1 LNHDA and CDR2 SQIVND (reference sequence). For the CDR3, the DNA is TGTGCCAGTAGTATAGCCAGGTTCCAGATAACGCAGTATTTT. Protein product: CASSIARFQITQYF.